The 16 T cell receptor beta chains below all came from one sample that was sequenced in a study of CD8+CD57+ T cells in acquired aplastic anemia. Sequenced patients had shown CD8+CD57+ cell expansion by flow cytometry. Profiles of TCR beta VDJ and CDR3 were generated from a genomic DNA template. TCRdb ran MiXCR on the reads and lists one entry per CDR3 protein. Of about 200,000 distinct CDR3 sequences detected, approximately 60% appear once; the ten largest clones hold about 60%. Sample: sorted CD4+, CD8+, or CD8+CD57+ T cells (not recorded which) from PBMCs. These receptors all come from a human donor with aplastic anemia.

This clonotype was counted between two and nine times. This rearrangement joins TRBV2 to TRBJ1-5, with D possibly matching TRBD1 (6 bases). CDR3 length equals 14 residues. The germline V and J ends were trimmed by 1 base and 7 bases, with 11 bases remaining between them. The germline CDR1 and CDR2 sequences are SNHLY and FYNNEI. CDR3 loop: CASSEGGAQQPQHF. CDR3 in DNA: TGTGCCAGCAGTGAAGGGGGGGCCCAACAGCCCCAGCATTTT.

The DNA of the CDR3 is TGTGCCATCAGGGGGGAGCTCGGGGAGCTGTTTTTT. This codes for CAIRGELGELFF. This chain uses TRBV10-3 with TRBJ2-2; D may match TRBD1 or TRBD2 (5 bases each). The CDR3 is 12 residues long. In germline, CDR1 is ENHRY, CDR2 SYGVKD. Trimming pared 6 bases from V and 7 bases from J, leaving 9 bases between.

This clonotype showed up many times. DNA of the CDR3: TGCGCCAGCAGCTCTCGACAGGGCCCATACGAGCAGTACTTC. Its translation: CASSSRQGPYEQYF. The chain links TRBV4-1 to TRBJ2-7; 7 bases align to TRBD1. Germline values: CDR1 MGHRA, CDR2 YSYEKL. This CDR3 is 14 amino acids long. V lost 5 bases, J lost 4 bases, and 8 bases stayed unmatched.

V is TRBV5-1 and J is TRBJ2-1, with D possibly matching TRBD1 (5 bases). Trimming left V 2 bases short and J 3 bases short, with 6 bases between. The germline gives CDR1 SGHRS, CDR2 YFSETQ. The length of the CDR3 is 13 residues. DNA of the CDR3: TGCGCCAGCAGCTTACAGGACTACAATGAGCAGTTCTTC. This sequence encodes CASSLQDYNEQFF.

The chain links TRBV10-3 to TRBJ2-5; no reliable D call. Trimming pared 4 bases from V and 3 bases from J, leaving 9 bases between. The length of the CDR3 is 13 residues. CDR1 is ENHRY and CDR2 is SYGVKD in the germline V gene. The CDR3 protein is CAISATSKETQYF. DNA of the CDR3: TGTGCCATCAGTGCAACGTCGAAAGAGACCCAGTACTTC.

The V gene is TRBV24-1, the J gene TRBJ1-1; D remains ambiguous. CDR1 is KGHDR, CDR2 SFDVKD, per germline. This CDR3 region has 13 residues. Trimming left V 11 bases short and J 0 bases short, with 12 bases between. CDR3 in DNA: TGTGCCAGCATTCTAGGCCTGAACACTGAAGCTTTCTTT. Its translation is CASILGLNTEAFF.

The CDR3 loop is CASSTGQGVRSPLHF. CDR3 DNA: TGTGCCAGTAGTACTGGACAGGGGGTGCGTTCACCCCTCCACTTT. The chain joins TRBV19 to TRBJ1-6, with 10 bases lining up with TRBD1. The CDR3 is 15 residues long. V gave up 4 bases and J gave up 9 bases; unmatched junction bases: 6. The germline gives CDR1 LNHDA, CDR2 SQIVND (reference sequence).

V usage is TRBV9 and J usage is TRBJ2-3; the match to TRBD2 covers 7 bases. V shed 4 bases, J shed 7 bases, and the junction held 12 bases outside the gene matches. CDR1 SGDLS and CDR2 YYNGEE come from the germline V gene. The CDR3 is made up of 15 amino acids. The CDR3 sequence is CASSLQPSGTHTQYF. Written as DNA, the CDR3 is TGTGCCAGCAGCCTCCAGCCAAGCGGGACGCATACGCAGTATTTT. The whole variable domain, filled in from reference TRBV9 and TRBJ2-3, reads DSGVTQTPKHLITATGQRVTLRCSPRSGDLSVYWYQQSLDQGLQFLIQYYNGEERAKGNILERFSAQQFPDLHSELNLSSLELGDSALYFCASSLQPSGTHTQYFGPGTRLTVL.

This clonotype has only one observation. The J gene is TRBJ1-4, the V gene TRBV9, with D unresolved. Germline V gene sequence: CDR1 SGDLS, CDR2 YYNGEE. Trimming cost V 3 bases and J 3 bases, with 9 bases left between them. This CDR3 has 14 amino acids. This chain's CDR3 is CASSAGVANEKLFF. CDR3 sequence (DNA): TGTGCCAGCAGCGCTGGGGTGGCTAATGAAAAACTGTTTTTT.

This sequence joins TRBV6-2 or TRBV6-3 and TRBJ2-1; D may be TRBD2 (7 bases). The CDR3 is 14 residues long. V lost 4 bases and J 7 bases, leaving 14 bases between the germline ends. The germline V gene has CDR1 MNHEY and CDR2 SVGEGT. CDR3 in DNA: TGTGCCAGCAGTTCTGGGGGGGCGAGTAATGAGCAGTTCTTC. Protein sequence: CASSSGGASNEQFF.

In regard to this clonotype: Mismatch with germline at one junction end may stem from a read error. The J gene is TRBJ2-7, the V gene TRBV12-3 or TRBV12-4; no firm D call. The length of the CDR3 is 14 residues. CDR3 region: CASSLVVESYEQYF. The CDR3 DNA follows: TGTGCCAGCAGCTTAGTTGTAGAGTCCTACGAGCAGTATTTC.

Comment on this clonotype: Its ends do not fully match the called genes, so a read error is possible. The chain couples TRBV5-1 to TRBJ2-2; D assignment may be TRBD1 or TRBD2 (5 bases each). The CDR3 is 16 residues long. CDR1 SGHRS and CDR2 YFSETQ come from the germline V gene. The chain's CDR3 is CASSLAGAANTGELLF. In nucleotides, the CDR3 is TGCGCCAGCAGCTTGGCCGGGGCAGCGAACACCGGGGAGCTGCTTTTT.

The gene calls are TRBV15 and TRBJ2-2, with TRBD1 matching 12 bases. The CDR3 loop spans 18 amino acids. Germline values: CDR1 LNHNV, CDR2 YYDKDF (reference sequence). V lost 2 bases, J lost 4 bases, and 8 bases stayed unmatched. The CDR3 DNA sequence: TGTGCCACCAGCAGACCATTTCCGGGACAGGGGGCCACCGGGGAGCTGTTTTTT. Amino acids: CATSRPFPGQGATGELFF.

The chain links TRBV2 to TRBJ1-2, with D possibly being TRBD1 (6 bases). The V and J ends lost 2 bases and 3 bases respectively, with 10 bases between them. CDR1 is SNHLY and CDR2 is FYNNEI in the germline V gene. This CDR3 spans 14 amino acids. CDR3 coding DNA: TGTGCCAGCAGTGAAATGAGGGGGGACTATGGCTACACCTTC. As protein: CASSEMRGDYGYTF.

The chain is built from TRBV7-9 and TRBJ2-1, with 10 bases lining up with TRBD2. V was pared by 5 bases and J by 6 bases, with 10 bases of the junction left unmatched. The length of the CDR3 is 16 residues. Germline CDR1 SEHNR, CDR2 FQNEAQ (reference sequence). CDR3 in amino acids: CASSARVIAGGNEQFF. CDR3 nucleotides: TGTGCCAGCAGCGCCAGAGTAATAGCGGGGGGCAATGAGCAGTTCTTC.

V is TRBV24-1 and J is TRBJ2-3; D is possibly TRBD1 or TRBD2 (6 bases each). The CDR3 runs 19 residues. The V gene's germline CDR1 is KGHDR and CDR2 SFDVKD. V lost 1 base to trimming and J lost 2 bases, with 21 bases between them. The CDR3 loop is CATSDFAGKRGHHTDTQYF. CDR3 sequence (DNA): TGTGCCACCAGTGATTTTGCGGGGAAACGGGGACACCACACAGATACGCAGTATTTT.